This TCR beta chain is drawn from a study of T cells in Graves' hyperthyroidism and ophthalmopathy. Whole-study results and caveats: Peripheral blood also featured most of the thyroid clonotypes expanded above 0.001. Model-based prediction identified ophthalmopathy a median 6.5 months prior to its onset.

RNA transcripts were the template for amplifying TCR beta CDR3 regions. Primed by the HTBI set, a first-round RT-PCR was run on the TCR CDR3. TCRdb fed the multiplex PCR reads into MiXCR, producing one record per CDR3 protein. This table has 650,000 to 700,000 distinct CDR3 sequences, 17% appearing once. This clonotype was detected many times. The antigen is unknown. The ends were cut back, 2 bases at V and 9 bases at J, with 13 bases in the middle. This CDR3 is built from 13 residues. Graves' hyperthyroidism was deemed stable given no ophthalmopathy progression within 18 months. Hyperthyroidism was newly diagnosed in patients aged 18 to 65 (duration under 2 months).

The sequenced material came from blood. This sequence was found in a man aged 45-60 years with Graves' hyperthyroidism. V and J are TRBV12-3 or TRBV12-4 and TRBJ1-2; unclear D gene. This chain's CDR3 is CASSLRPALSYTF. The CDR3 DNA reads TGTGCCAGCAGTTTACGCCCAGCGTTGAGCTACACCTTC.